This TCR beta chain was sequenced during a study of blood T cell repertoires in COVID-19. About the research overall: Some COVID-19 samples were acute and others convalescent; all came from the United States, Italy and Spain. The cDNA or gDNA used as material had been derived from T cells, B-cell-depleted T cells, or PBMCs.

Using immunoSEQ multiplex PCR, the repertoire was profiled, and TCRdb retains in-frame clones only, with some absent. The sample shows fewer than 350,000 clones, roughly nine tenths of them seen only once. The CDR3 runs 13 residues. CDR1 and CDR2 from the germline V gene are SNHLY and FYNNEI. V dropped 10 bases and J dropped 3 bases, with 12 bases sitting between them. The chain links TRBV2 to TRBJ1-4; D uncertain. The receptor was isolated from a woman in her twenties or thirties with COVID-19, enrolled during active disease. The sample taken for sequencing was peripheral blood. CDR3 nucleotides: TGTGCCACCCGCTATAGCGCTAATGAAAAACTGTTTTTT. Its protein product is CATRYSANEKLFF.